A selection of T cell receptor beta chains follows, all from one sample in a study of follicular helper T cells after annual influenza vaccination. Assay used: immunoSEQ multiplex PCR; TCRdb lists only in-frame clones, some missing. The data hold 9,500 to 10,000 clones, with 80% to 85% observed a single time. The specimen was CXCR5- memory CD4+ T cells sorted from blood, collected 7 days after influenza vaccination. These receptors were taken from an adult who received the influenza vaccine. CDR3s include the opening cysteine and the closing phenylalanine or tryptophan. A D gene is named only where the DNA matches it firmly. Size tells how often a clone was seen (once, few, many) or the class of an expanded clone, and some rows leave it out.

d_call clone_size j_call v_call cdr3_nt cdr3_aa
. . TRBJ1-1 TRBV9 TGTGCCAGCAGCGTAGGCGGACAGCAAGACACTGAAGCTTTCTTT CASSVGGQQDTEAFF
TRBD2 . TRBJ2-1 TRBV28 TGTGCCAGCAGTGCCGTCGGCGGGGGATGGAATGAGCAGTTCTTC CASSAVGGGWNEQFF
TRBD2 . TRBJ2-3 TRBV7-9 TGTGCCAGCAGCGTAGCGGGAAGGGAAAGGGATACGCAGTATTTT CASSVAGRERDTQYF
. once TRBJ2-1 TRBV11-3 TGTGCCAGCAGCTTCTCGGGGAATGAGCAGTTCTTC CASSFSGNEQFF
. . TRBJ1-1 TRBV9 TGTGCCAGCAGCGTAGGGGCTGGCGTCAACACTGAAGCTTTCTTT CASSVGAGVNTEAFF
TRBD1 . TRBJ1-2 TRBV5-1 TGCGCCAGCAGCCTTGGACAGGGTGCCTATGGCTACACCTTC CASSLGQGAYGYTF
TRBD1 . TRBJ2-5 TRBV6-5 TGTGCCAGCAGTTACTCAGGGGGCCGGGAGACCCAGTACTTC CASSYSGGRETQYF
TRBD1 . TRBJ2-5 TRBV19 TGTGCCAGCAGACAGGGGGCAGGTGGGGAGACCCAGTACTTC CASRQGAGGETQYF
. . TRBJ1-1 TRBV9 TGTGCCAGCAGCGTAATAGGGGGGAACACTGAAGCTTTCTTT CASSVIGGNTEAFF
. . TRBJ2-5 TRBV28 TGTGCCAGCAGCTCCCCCCGGACAGCGTACCAAGAGACCCAGTACTTC CASSSPRTAYQETQYF
TRBD1 . TRBJ2-3 TRBV7-2 TGTGCCAGCAGCACATCCTCGACAGGGGGCACAGATACGCAGTATTTT CASSTSSTGGTDTQYF
. . TRBJ2-2 TRBV19 TGTGCCAGTAGTATCCGACAGGTCAGGAACACCGGGGAGCTGTTTTTT CASSIRQVRNTGELFF
. few TRBJ1-5 TRBV21-1 TGTGCCAGCAGCATCCAAGCAGGAGGTCAGCCCCAGCATTTT CASSIQAGGQPQHF
. . TRBJ1-1 TRBV28 TGTGCCAGCAGTTCCCGGCCTGAAGCTTTCTTT CASSSRPEAFF
. . TRBJ1-2 TRBV30 TGTGCCTGGAGCTCTGGGGCTGGCTACACCTTC CAWSSGAGYTF
. . TRBJ1-4 TRBV6-1 TGTGCCAGCAGTGAAATGGGCGGACGGAATGAAAAACTGTTTTTT CASSEMGGRNEKLFF
. . TRBJ2-5 TRBV5-4 TGTGCCAGCAGCCGGGGGACAGAAGAGACCCAGTACTTC CASSRGTEETQYF
. . TRBJ2-5 TRBV6-4 TGTGCCCGCCGGGGGCGGATCCAAGAGACCCAGTACTTC CARRGRIQETQYF
TRBD2 . TRBJ2-3 TRBV7-9 TGTGCCAGCAGCGTCACTAGCGGCGGGGCCGATACGCAGTATTTT CASSVTSGGADTQYF
TRBD1 . TRBJ1-2 TRBV5-1 TGCGCCAGCAGCGCACAGGGGAACTATGGCTACACCTTC CASSAQGNYGYTF
. . TRBJ2-3 TRBV7-2 TGTGCGGTGGGACGCACTACAGATACGCAGTATTTT CAVGRTTDTQYF
. . TRBJ2-7 TRBV7-2 TGTGCCAGCAGCCCCTCCGGGCAGGGAGAGCAGTACTTC CASSPSGQGEQYF